Detailed here is one T cell receptor (beta chain). As yet, its antigen is unknown. The data were produced by immunoSEQ multiplex PCR, yet TCRdb's version contains in-frame clones alone and is incomplete. The sample includes around 70,000 clones, 94% of them seen just once. These data originate in a study of cytomegalovirus exposure and HLA in healthy donors. The donors were in the approximately 130-subject validation cohort; that cohort was separate from the approximately 700-subject first cohort. V shed 1 base and J 1 base; nucleotides not matched to a gene: 8. The CDR3 loop spans 17 amino acids. Germline CDR1 is SGHVS and CDR2 is FQNEAQ. Study-wide results and caveats: Researchers catalogued around 150 TCR beta chains as cytomegalovirus-associated.

The clonotype originates from a woman aged 18-35 years in good health and CMV-seronegative. Material for sequencing was PBMCs. The rearrangement links TRBV7-8 to TRBJ2-7; 9 bases map to TRBD1. CDR3: CASSLVGEGTGSYEQYF. CDR3 nucleotides: TGTGCCAGCAGCTTAGTTGGGGAAGGGACAGGGTCCTACGAGCAGTACTTC.